This entry features one T cell receptor (beta chain) sequence. Antigen specificity is unknown. The data were obtained in a study of T-cell reconstitution after alpha-beta-depleted transplantation in children. Study-wide findings and caveats: Several hundred expanded graft clones reportedly were the source of alpha-beta T cells about two months after transplant. One year after transplant, T-cell counts and diversity came mostly from newly produced T cells.

Unique molecular identifiers featured in how the TCRbeta library was prepared. TCRdb independently ran MiXCR on the PCR reads; one entry per CDR3 protein. This sample has about 120,000 distinct CDR3 sequences, with more than 20% found just once. Germline V gives CDR1 MDHEN, CDR2 SYDVKM. The CDR3 length is 16 residues. Between the trimmed V and J ends, which lost 5 bases and 0 bases, there was a span of 16 bases. This TCR came from a male patient aged 2-15 years who had a stem cell transplant for chronic granulomatous disease, so the T cells may come from the graft donor. The input for sequencing was PBMCs, mostly from graft donor cells, taken 180 days after TCRalphabeta/CD19-depleted stem cell transplant. The V call is TRBV28, the J call TRBJ2-5; D might be TRBD1 or TRBD2, each matching 5 bases. The CDR3 bases are TGTGCCAGCAGTCCAAGCACCGGGGCTGACCAAGAGACCCAGTACTTC. This translates into CASSPSTGADQETQYF.